Listed below are T cell receptor beta chains from one sample, sequenced in a study of CD8 T cells in ankylosing spondylitis. TCRdb called the 5' RACE reads again in MiXCR, with one record for every CDR3 protein. The sample has over 600,000 distinct CDR3 sequences, under 20% seen once; the top ten hold 15% to 20%. The sample comprised blood, either unsorted or a sorted T cell fraction (not recorded which). Source of these receptors: a male donor with ankylosing spondylitis. Both conserved end residues are part of each CDR3. Fields, in order: J gene, D gene, clone size, CDR3 length, V gene, CDR3 DNA, CDR3 protein. D genes are given only for firm matches. The size of a clone is reported for some rows only, either as once, few or many, or as a class for expanded clones.

TRBJ2-5	TRBD1	few	20	TRBV13	TGTGCCAGCAGCCTCTTTCTTCTGCCGTGGACAGGCGCTCCACAAGAGACCCAGTACTTC	CASSLFLLPWTGAPQETQYF
TRBJ2-1	.	few	11	TRBV29-1	TGCAGCGTCCTAGGGCCAAGTGAGCAGTTCTTC	CSVLGPSEQFF
TRBJ2-1	TRBD1	few	16	TRBV20-1	TGCAGTGCTAGACACAGACAGGGGAGCTCCTACAATGAGCAGTTCTTC	CSARHRQGSSYNEQFF
TRBJ1-6	.	.	13	TRBV2	TGTGCCAGCAGTGAATTGGCGAATTCACCCCTCCACTTT	CASSELANSPLHF
TRBJ2-2	.	few	11	TRBV20-1	TGCAGTGCCGATAACACCGGGGAGCTGTTTTTT	CSADNTGELFF
TRBJ2-1	TRBD2	few	16	TRBV6-2/TRBV6-3	TGTGCCAGCAGACGTACCGGGACTAGCGTCGGCAATGAGCAGTTCTTC	CASRRTGTSVGNEQFF
TRBJ2-5	TRBD2	few	15	TRBV11-2	TGTGCCAGCAGCTTGGTAGCGGGGTACCAAGAGACCCAGTACTTC	CASSLVAGYQETQYF
TRBJ2-3	.	.	14	TRBV30	TGTGCCTGGGACCTAGCGCCCCACACAGATACGCAGTATTTT	CAWDLAPHTDTQYF
TRBJ1-1	TRBD1	.	17	TRBV3-1	TGTGCCAGCAGCCAAGATTCGGACAGGGGGCATGACACTGAAGCTTTCTTT	CASSQDSDRGHDTEAFF
TRBJ1-1	.	.	13	TRBV12-3/TRBV12-4	TGTGCCAGCAGTTTTGACCATTACACTGAAGCTTTCTTT	CASSFDHYTEAFF
TRBJ1-1	TRBD1	few	14	TRBV7-2	TGTGCCAGCAGCGCCCGACAGGGTGGCACTGAAGCTTTCTTT	CASSARQGGTEAFF
TRBJ2-2	TRBD1	.	17	TRBV6-5	TGTGCCAGCAGTTACGGGACCGACAGGGGGCGAACCGGGGAGCTGTTTTTT	CASSYGTDRGRTGELFF
TRBJ2-3	.	.	16	TRBV28	TGTGCCAGCAGTGCCCCTAGCAAGTTTAGCACAGATACGCAGTATTTT	CASSAPSKFSTDTQYF
TRBJ1-3	TRBD1	.	17	TRBV5-1	TGCGCCAGCAGCTTAACAGGGGAACGAATACCTGGAAACACCATATATTTT	CASSLTGERIPGNTIYF
TRBJ2-5	.	.	14	TRBV24-1	TGTGCCACCAGTGATCCAGGCTTCCAAGAGACCCAGTACTTC	CATSDPGFQETQYF
TRBJ1-1	TRBD1	many	14	TRBV6-5	TGTGCCAGCAGTTACGGACAGGGGGCAACTGAAGCTTTCTTT	CASSYGQGATEAFF
TRBJ2-2	.	.	12	TRBV12-3/TRBV12-4	TGTACCTCCCATGGGGACACCGGGGAGCTGTTTTTT	CTSHGDTGELFF
TRBJ2-7	.	.	14	TRBV4-1	TGCGCCAGCAGTCCTAGACAGGGAGGCCACGAGCAGTACTTC	CASSPRQGGHEQYF
TRBJ1-5	.	.	12	TRBV28	TGTGCCGGTGCCACTGTCAATCAGCCCCAGCATTTT	CAGATVNQPQHF
TRBJ2-5	.	.	13	TRBV30	TGTGCCTGGAGGGGGGACGGACAAGAGACCCAGTACTTC	CAWRGDGQETQYF
TRBJ2-3	.	.	15	TRBV7-9	TGTGCCAGCAGCATTGGGGGAGTCGGAACAGATACGCAGTATTTT	CASSIGGVGTDTQYF
TRBJ1-2	.	few	13	TRBV5-1	TGCGCCAGCAGCTTGTCAGGGTTGACGGGCTACACCTTC	CASSLSGLTGYTF
TRBJ2-1	TRBD2	few	15	TRBV9	TGTGCCAGCACCTCCGGGGGGTACCCAAACAATGAGCAGTTCTTC	CASTSGGYPNNEQFF
TRBJ2-1	TRBD2	few	18	TRBV6-2/TRBV6-3	TGTGCCAGCAGTTACTCGTTGCCAGCGGGAGGCGAATACAATGAGCAGTTCTTC	CASSYSLPAGGEYNEQFF
TRBJ2-7	TRBD1	few	13	TRBV29-1	TGCAGCGTCCCGGGACAGGGGTTCTACGAGCAGTACTTC	CSVPGQGFYEQYF
TRBJ2-1	TRBD2	.	13	TRBV12-3/TRBV12-4	TGTGCCAGCAGTTTTGGGACGGGAGGGCCCCAGTTCTTC	CASSFGTGGPQFF
TRBJ2-2	.	few	16	TRBV6-1	TGTGCCAGCAGGGCCGGGAGACTAGTGAGCACCGGGGAGCTGTTTTTT	CASRAGRLVSTGELFF
TRBJ2-3	.	few	15	TRBV6-1	TGTGCCAGCAGTGAAGAGGGTTGGAGCACAGATACGCAGTATTTT	CASSEEGWSTDTQYF
TRBJ1-2	TRBD1	.	15	TRBV29-1	TGCAGCGTTGGTGAGACAGGGCATTCTGGCTATGGCTACACCTTC	CSVGETGHSGYGYTF
TRBJ1-1	TRBD1	few	14	TRBV6-1	TGTGCCAGCATCCTGACGCCAGGGGGTACTGAAGCTTTCTTT	CASILTPGGTEAFF
TRBJ2-6	.	.	20	TRBV9	TGTGCCAGCAGCGCCACACCCCTTGCGGGGGCGTACTCTGGGGCCAACGTCCTGACTTTC	CASSATPLAGAYSGANVLTF
TRBJ2-5	.	.	11	TRBV6-5	TGTGCCAGCACGGGGGGCCAGACCCAGTACTTC	CASTGGQTQYF
TRBJ1-2	TRBD1	few	17	TRBV4-3	TGCGCCAGCAGCCAAGGGACGAAAGGGGACAGGGGTGAGGGCTACACCTTC	CASSQGTKGDRGEGYTF
TRBJ2-7	.	few	13	TRBV3-1	TGTGCCAGCAGCCACGACACGTCCTACGAGCAGTACTTC	CASSHDTSYEQYF